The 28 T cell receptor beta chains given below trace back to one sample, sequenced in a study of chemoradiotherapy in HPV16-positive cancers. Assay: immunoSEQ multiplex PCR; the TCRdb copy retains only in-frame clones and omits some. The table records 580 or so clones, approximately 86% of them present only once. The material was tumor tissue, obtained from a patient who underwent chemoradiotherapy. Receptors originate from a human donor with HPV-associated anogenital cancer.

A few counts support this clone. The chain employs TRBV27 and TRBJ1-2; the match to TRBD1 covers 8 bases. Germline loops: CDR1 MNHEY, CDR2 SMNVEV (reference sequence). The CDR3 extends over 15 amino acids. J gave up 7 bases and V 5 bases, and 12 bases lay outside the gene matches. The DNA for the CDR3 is TGTGCCAGCAGTCCAGCCGACAGGGGTTTGAGTGGCTACACCTTC. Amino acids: CASSPADRGLSGYTF.

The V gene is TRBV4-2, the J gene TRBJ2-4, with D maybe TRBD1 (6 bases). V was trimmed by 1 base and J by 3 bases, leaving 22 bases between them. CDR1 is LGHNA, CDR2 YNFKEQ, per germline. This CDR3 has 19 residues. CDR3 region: CASSQGASTGSLDKNIQYF. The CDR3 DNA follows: TGTGCCAGCAGCCAAGGGGCTAGCACAGGGTCTCTGGACAAAAACATTCAGTACTTC.

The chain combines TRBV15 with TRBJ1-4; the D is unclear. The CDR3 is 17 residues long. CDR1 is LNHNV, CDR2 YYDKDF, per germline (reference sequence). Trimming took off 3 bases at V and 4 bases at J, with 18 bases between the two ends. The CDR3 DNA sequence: TGTGCCACCAGCAGCTTACCTGGACGGGCTAATAATGAAAAACTGTTTTTT. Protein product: CATSSLPGRANNEKLFF.

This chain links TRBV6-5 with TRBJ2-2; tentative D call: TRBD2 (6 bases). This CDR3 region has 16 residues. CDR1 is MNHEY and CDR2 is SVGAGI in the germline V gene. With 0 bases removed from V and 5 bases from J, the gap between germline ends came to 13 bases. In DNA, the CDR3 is TGTGCCAGCAGTTACTCGACGGTCGGGGGAACCGGGGAGCTGTTTTTT. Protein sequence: CASSYSTVGGTGELFF.

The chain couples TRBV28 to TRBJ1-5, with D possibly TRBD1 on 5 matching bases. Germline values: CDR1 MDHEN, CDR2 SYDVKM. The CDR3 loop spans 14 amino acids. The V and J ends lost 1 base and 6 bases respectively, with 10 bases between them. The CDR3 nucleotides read TGTGCCAGCAGTTTATACGGGGGAGGTCAGCCCCAGCATTTT. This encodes CASSLYGGGQPQHF.

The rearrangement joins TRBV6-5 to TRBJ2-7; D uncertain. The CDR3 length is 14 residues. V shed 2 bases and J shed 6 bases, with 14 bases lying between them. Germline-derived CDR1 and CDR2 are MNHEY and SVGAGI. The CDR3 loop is CASSYAGSSPEQYF. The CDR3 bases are TGTGCCAGCAGTTACGCCGGCAGTTCACCCGAGCAGTACTTC.

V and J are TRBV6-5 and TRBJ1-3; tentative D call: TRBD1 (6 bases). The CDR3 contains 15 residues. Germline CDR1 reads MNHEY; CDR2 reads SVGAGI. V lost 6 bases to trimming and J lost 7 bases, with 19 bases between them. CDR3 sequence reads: CASSPSGARRNTIYF. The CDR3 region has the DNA TGTGCCAGCAGCCCCTCGGGGGCCCGCCGGAACACCATATATTTT.

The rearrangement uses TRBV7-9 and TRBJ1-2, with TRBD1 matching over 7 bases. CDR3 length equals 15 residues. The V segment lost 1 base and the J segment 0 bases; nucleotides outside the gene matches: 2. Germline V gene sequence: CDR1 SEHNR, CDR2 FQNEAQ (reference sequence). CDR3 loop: CASSLGDSANYGYTF. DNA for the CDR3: TGTGCCAGCAGCTTAGGGGACAGCGCTAACTATGGCTACACCTTC.

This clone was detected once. CDR3 sequence: CASSYGGTPWVTF. In DNA form, the CDR3 reads TGTGCCAGCAGTTACGGCGGGACCCCCTGGGTGACCTTC. The chain couples TRBV6-5 to TRBJ1-2; D perhaps matches TRBD1 (5 bases). The CDR3 loop spans 13 amino acids. The V gene's germline CDR1 is MNHEY and CDR2 SVGAGI. V was clipped by 2 bases and J by 14 bases, with 18 bases between them.

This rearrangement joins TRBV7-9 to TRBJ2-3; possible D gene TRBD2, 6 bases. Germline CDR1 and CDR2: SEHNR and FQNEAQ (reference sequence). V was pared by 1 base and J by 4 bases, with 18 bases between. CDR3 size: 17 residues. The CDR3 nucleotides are TGTGCCAGCAGCTTAGGACGGGACTCCAAGGTCCCAGATACGCAGTATTTT. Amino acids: CASSLGRDSKVPDTQYF.

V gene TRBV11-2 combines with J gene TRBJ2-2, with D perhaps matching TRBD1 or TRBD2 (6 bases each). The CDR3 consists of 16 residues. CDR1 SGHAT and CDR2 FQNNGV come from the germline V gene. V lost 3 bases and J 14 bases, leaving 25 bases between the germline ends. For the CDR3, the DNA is TGTGCCAGCAGCTTTGACGGGGGCCGCGGCGCTGGAAATCTGTTTTTT. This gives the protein CASSFDGGRGAGNLFF. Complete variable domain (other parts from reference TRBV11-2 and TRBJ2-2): EAGVAQSPRYKIIEKRQSVAFWCNPISGHATLYWYQQILGQGPKLLIQFQNNGVVDDSQLPKDRFSAERLKGVDSTLKIQPAKLEDSAVYLCASSFDGGRGAGNLFFGEGSRLTVL.

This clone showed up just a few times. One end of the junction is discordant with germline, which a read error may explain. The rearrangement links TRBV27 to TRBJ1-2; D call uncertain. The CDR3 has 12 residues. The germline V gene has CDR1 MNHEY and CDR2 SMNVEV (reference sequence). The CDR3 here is CASRTIPGPYLF. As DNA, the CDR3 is TGTGCCAGCCGTACCATACCCGGCCCATACCTTTTC.

The CDR3 nucleotides are TGTGCCAGCAGCTTAAGGGGTGACTCACAAAGTCGGGCCAACGTCCTGACTTTC. Amino acids: CASSLRGDSQSRANVLTF. The chain couples TRBV7-6 to TRBJ2-6; perhaps TRBD1 as D (5 bases). CDR3 length equals 18 residues. Germline V gene data show CDR1 as SGHVS and CDR2 as FNYEAQ. With 2 bases removed from V and 5 bases from J, the gap between germline ends came to 19 bases.

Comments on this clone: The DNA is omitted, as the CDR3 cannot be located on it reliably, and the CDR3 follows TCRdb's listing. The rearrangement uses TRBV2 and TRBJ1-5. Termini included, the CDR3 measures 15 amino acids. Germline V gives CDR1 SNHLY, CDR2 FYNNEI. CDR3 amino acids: CASILGVRGVQPQHF.

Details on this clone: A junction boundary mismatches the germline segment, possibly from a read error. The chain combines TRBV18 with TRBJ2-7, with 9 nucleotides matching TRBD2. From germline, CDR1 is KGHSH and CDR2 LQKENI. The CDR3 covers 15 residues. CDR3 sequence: CASSHSGGLSYGQYF. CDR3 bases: TGTGCCAGCTCACATAGCGGGGGCCTCTCCTACGGGCAGTACTTC.

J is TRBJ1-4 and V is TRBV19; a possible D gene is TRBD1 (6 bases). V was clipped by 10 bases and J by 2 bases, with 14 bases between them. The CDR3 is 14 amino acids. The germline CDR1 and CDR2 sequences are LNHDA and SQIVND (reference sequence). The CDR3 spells CATRGRGTNEKLFF. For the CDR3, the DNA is TGTGCCACCAGGGGCAGGGGTACTAATGAAAAACTGTTTTTT.

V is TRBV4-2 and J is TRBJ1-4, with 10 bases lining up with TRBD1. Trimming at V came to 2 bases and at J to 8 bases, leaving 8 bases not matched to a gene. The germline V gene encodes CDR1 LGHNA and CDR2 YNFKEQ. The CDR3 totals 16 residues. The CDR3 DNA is TGTGCCAGCAGCCAAACGACAGGGGGCGCTGAGGAAAAACTGTTTTTT. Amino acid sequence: CASSQTTGGAEEKLFF.

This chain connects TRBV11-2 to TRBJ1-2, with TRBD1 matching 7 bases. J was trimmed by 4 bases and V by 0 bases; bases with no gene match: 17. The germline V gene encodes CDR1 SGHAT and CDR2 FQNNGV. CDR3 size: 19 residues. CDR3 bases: TGTGCCAGCAGCTTAGAGAGGGGGCGTATTGCTAGGCCCGGCTATGGCTACACCTTC. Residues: CASSLERGRIARPGYGYTF.

The CDR3, as DNA: TGTGCCAGCAGCCAGGGACAGAACTATGGCTACACCTTC. Its protein is CASSQGQNYGYTF. The chain links TRBV6-5 to TRBJ1-2; 7 bases are shared with TRBD1. The germline V gene encodes CDR1 MNHEY and CDR2 SVGAGI. The J segment lost 2 bases and the V segment lost 6 bases, leaving 3 bases of the junction unmatched. The CDR3 has 13 amino acids.

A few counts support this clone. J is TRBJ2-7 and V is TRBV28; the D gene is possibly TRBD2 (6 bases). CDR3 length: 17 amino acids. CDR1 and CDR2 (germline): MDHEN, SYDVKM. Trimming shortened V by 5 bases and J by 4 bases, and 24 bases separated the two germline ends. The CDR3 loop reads CASSQNRDLALLYEQYF. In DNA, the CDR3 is TGTGCCAGCAGTCAGAACCGGGACTTAGCCTTGCTTTACGAGCAGTACTTC.

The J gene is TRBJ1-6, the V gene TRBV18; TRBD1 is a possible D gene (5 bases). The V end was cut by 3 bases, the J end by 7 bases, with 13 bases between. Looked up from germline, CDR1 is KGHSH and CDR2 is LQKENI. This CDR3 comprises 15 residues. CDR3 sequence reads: CASSPLGPANSPLHF. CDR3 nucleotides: TGTGCCAGCTCACCCCTGGGACCCGCGAATTCACCCCTCCACTTT.

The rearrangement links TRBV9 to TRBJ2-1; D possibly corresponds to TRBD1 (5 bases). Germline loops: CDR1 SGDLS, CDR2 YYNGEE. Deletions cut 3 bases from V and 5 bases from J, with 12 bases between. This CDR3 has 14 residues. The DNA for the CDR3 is TGTGCCAGCAGCGAGCTGCAGGGAAACAATGAGCAGTTCTTC. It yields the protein CASSELQGNNEQFF.

The CDR3 DNA is TGTGCCAGCAGCTTCGTCCAGGGATCGGTTACCAATGGCTACACCTTC. It translates to CASSFVQGSVTNGYTF. The chain has TRBV7-8 and TRBJ1-2; D possibly corresponds to TRBD1 (5 bases). This CDR3 has 16 residues. Germline V CDR1 and CDR2: SGHVS, FQNEAQ. V shed 3 bases and J shed 6 bases, with 20 bases lying between them.

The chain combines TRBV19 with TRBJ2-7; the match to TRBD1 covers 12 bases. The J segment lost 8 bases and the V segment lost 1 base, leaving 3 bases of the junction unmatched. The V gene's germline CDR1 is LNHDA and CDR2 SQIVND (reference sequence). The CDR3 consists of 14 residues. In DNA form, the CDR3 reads TGTGCCAGTAGTATAGGGGGACAGGGGGCGAAGCAGTACTTC. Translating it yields CASSIGGQGAKQYF.

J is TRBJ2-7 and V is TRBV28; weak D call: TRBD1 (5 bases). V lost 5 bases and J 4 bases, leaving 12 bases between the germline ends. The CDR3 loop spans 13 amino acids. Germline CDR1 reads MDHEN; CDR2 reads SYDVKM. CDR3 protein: CASSTNQGYEQYF. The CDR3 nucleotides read TGTGCCAGCAGTACAAATCAGGGATACGAGCAGTACTTC. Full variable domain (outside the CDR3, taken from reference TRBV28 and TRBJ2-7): DVKVTQSSRYLVKRTGEKVFLECVQDMDHENMFWYRQDPGLGLRLIYFSYDVKMKEKGDIPEGYSVSREKKERFSLILESASTNQTSMYLCASSTNQGYEQYFGPGTRLTVT.

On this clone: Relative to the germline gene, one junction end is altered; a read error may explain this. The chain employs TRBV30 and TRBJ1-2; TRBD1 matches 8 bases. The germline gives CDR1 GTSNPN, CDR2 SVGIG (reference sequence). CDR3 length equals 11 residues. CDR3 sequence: CAWSVGAGGSF. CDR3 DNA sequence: TGTGCCTGGAGTGTAGGCGCAGGGGGCTCCTTC.

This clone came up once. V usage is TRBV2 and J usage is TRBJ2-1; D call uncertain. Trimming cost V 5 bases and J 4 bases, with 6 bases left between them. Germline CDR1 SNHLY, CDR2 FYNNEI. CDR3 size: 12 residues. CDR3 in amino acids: CASSTLYNEQFF. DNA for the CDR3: TGTGCCAGCAGTACACTTTACAATGAGCAGTTCTTC.

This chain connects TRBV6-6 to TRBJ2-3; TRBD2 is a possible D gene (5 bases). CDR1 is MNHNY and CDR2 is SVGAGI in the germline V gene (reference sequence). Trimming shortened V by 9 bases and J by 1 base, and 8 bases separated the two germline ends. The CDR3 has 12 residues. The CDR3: CASKEGTDTQYF. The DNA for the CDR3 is TGTGCCAGTAAGGAGGGCACAGATACGCAGTATTTT.